Listed below are T cell receptor beta chains from one sample, sequenced in a study of response to subunit inactivated influenza vaccine. TCRdb analysed the RT-PCR reads with MiXCR anew, one entry per CDR3 protein. The sample consists of roughly 650,000 distinct CDR3 sequences, 11% to 15% of them appearing once. Specimen: PBMCs from blood, collected about 14 days before vaccination. The receptors shown here come from a man in his forties or fifties who received an inactivated influenza vaccine. CDR3s include the opening cysteine and the closing phenylalanine or tryptophan. The order of the fields is J gene, V gene, D gene, clone size, CDR3 protein, CDR3 DNA. D genes are given only for firm matches. Only some rows state a clone size, as once, few, many or a class for expanded clones.

j_gene: TRBJ2-7; v_gene: TRBV5-1; d_gene: NA; abundance: NA; CDR3aa: CASSLGGLRSSYEQYF; CDR3nt: TGCGCCAGCAGCTTGGGCGGACTTAGGAGCTCCTACGAGCAGTACTTC
j_gene: TRBJ1-2; v_gene: TRBV5-1; d_gene: NA; abundance: few; CDR3aa: CASSIVWGAPNYGYTF; CDR3nt: TGCGCCAGCAGCATAGTTTGGGGGGCTCCAAACTATGGCTACACCTTC
j_gene: TRBJ1-1; v_gene: TRBV12-3/TRBV12-4; d_gene: NA; abundance: many; CDR3aa: CASSLGLNTEAFF; CDR3nt: TGTGCCAGCAGCTTAGGACTGAACACTGAAGCTTTCTTT
j_gene: TRBJ2-1; v_gene: TRBV15; d_gene: TRBD1; abundance: NA; CDR3aa: CATSPQTGGGNNEQFF; CDR3nt: TGTGCCACCAGCCCACAGACAGGGGGTGGGAACAATGAGCAGTTCTTC
j_gene: TRBJ2-2; v_gene: TRBV28; d_gene: NA; abundance: few; CDR3aa: CASSPDRYTGELFF; CDR3nt: TGTGCCAGCAGTCCAGACAGATACACCGGGGAGCTGTTTTTT
j_gene: TRBJ2-1; v_gene: TRBV12-3/TRBV12-4; d_gene: TRBD1; abundance: many; CDR3aa: CASRGQGSYNEQFF; CDR3nt: TGTGCCAGCAGGGGACAGGGGTCCTACAATGAGCAGTTCTTC
j_gene: TRBJ1-6; v_gene: TRBV6-2/TRBV6-3; d_gene: NA; abundance: few; CDR3aa: CASNGGYSPLHF; CDR3nt: TGTGCCAGCAACGGAGGATACTCACCCCTCCACTTT
j_gene: TRBJ1-6; v_gene: TRBV5-1; d_gene: NA; abundance: NA; CDR3aa: CASSFNSGHNSPLHF; CDR3nt: TGCGCCAGCAGCTTCAATTCGGGGCATAATTCACCCCTCCACTTT
j_gene: TRBJ1-6; v_gene: TRBV10-3; d_gene: NA; abundance: NA; CDR3aa: CAISGQGVRNSPLHF; CDR3nt: TGTGCCATCAGTGGCCAGGGCGTGAGGAATTCACCCCTCCACTTT
j_gene: TRBJ2-2; v_gene: TRBV7-3; d_gene: NA; abundance: NA; CDR3aa: CASSSTTRAGELFF; CDR3nt: TGTGCCAGCAGCTCAACGACAAGAGCGGGGGAGCTGTTTTTT
j_gene: TRBJ2-7; v_gene: TRBV20-1; d_gene: NA; abundance: NA; CDR3aa: CSTRGMASYEQYF; CDR3nt: TGCAGTACTAGGGGAATGGCCTCCTACGAGCAGTACTTC
j_gene: TRBJ2-7; v_gene: TRBV5-1; d_gene: TRBD1; abundance: NA; CDR3aa: CASSLDDRGPAEQYF; CDR3nt: TGCGCCAGCAGCTTGGACGACAGGGGTCCCGCCGAGCAGTACTTC
j_gene: TRBJ2-7; v_gene: TRBV20-1; d_gene: NA; abundance: NA; CDR3aa: CSARGGSGLYSYEQYF; CDR3nt: TGCAGTGCTAGAGGGGGGAGCGGCCTTTACTCCTACGAGCAGTACTTC